This entry features one T cell receptor (beta chain) sequence. Its antigen remains unidentified. The junction departs from germline at one end; a sequencing error may be responsible. Investigators profiled TCR beta VDJ and CDR3 from genomic DNA template. Each CDR3 protein gets one entry after TCRdb re-called the reads with MiXCR. The sample consists of 400,000 to 450,000 distinct CDR3 sequences, roughly 64% of them appearing once. Germline assignment: CDR1 SGHTA and CDR2 FQGTGA. This CDR3 has 17 residues. The record originates from a study of CD8+CD57+ T cells in acquired aplastic anemia. Study background: Sorted CD4+ and CD8+ cells gave an average of approximately 3 ug of DNA.

Study-wide findings and caveats: Researchers reported that CD8+ Simpson's diversity was not significantly different in patients versus controls.

V and J are TRBV7-3 and TRBJ2-1; D gene unclear. The clonotype was recovered from a human donor in good health, serving as a control. The sample consisted of sorted CD4+, CD8+, or CD8+CD57+ T cells (not recorded which) from PBMCs. The CDR3 loop is CASSLGASTEPFYEQFF. For the CDR3, the DNA is TGCGCCAGCAGCCTAGGCGCGAGCACTGAACCTTTCTATGAGCAGTTCTTC.